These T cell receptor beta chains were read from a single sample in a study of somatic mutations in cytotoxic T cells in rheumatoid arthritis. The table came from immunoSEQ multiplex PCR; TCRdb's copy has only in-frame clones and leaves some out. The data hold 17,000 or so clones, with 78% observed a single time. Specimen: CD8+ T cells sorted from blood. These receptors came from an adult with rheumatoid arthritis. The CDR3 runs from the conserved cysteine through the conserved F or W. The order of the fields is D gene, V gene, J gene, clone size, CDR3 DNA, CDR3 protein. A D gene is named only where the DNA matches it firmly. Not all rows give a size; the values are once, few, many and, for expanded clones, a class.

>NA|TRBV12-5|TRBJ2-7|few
TGTGCTAGTGGGTGGGGTCACGAGCAGTACTTC
CASGWGHEQYF
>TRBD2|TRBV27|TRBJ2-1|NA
TGTGCCAGCAGTCCAACCTACAGAGCGGGGGGACTTGAGCAGTTCTTC
CASSPTYRAGGLEQFF
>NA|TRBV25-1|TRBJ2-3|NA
TGTGCCAGCAGTGAGGGAGGACTATTCACAGATACGCAGTATTTT
CASSEGGLFTDTQYF
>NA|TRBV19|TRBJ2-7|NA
TGTGCCAGTAGCGCGGGACTTTCGAGCTCCTACGAGCAGTACTTC
CASSAGLSSSYEQYF
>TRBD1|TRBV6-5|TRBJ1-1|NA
TGTGCCGGTACAGGGGGCCGAAACACTGAAGCTTTCTTT
CAGTGGRNTEAFF
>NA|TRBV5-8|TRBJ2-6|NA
TGTGCCAGGACGGACTCTGGGGCCAACGTCCTGACTTTC
CARTDSGANVLTF
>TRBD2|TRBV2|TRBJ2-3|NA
TGTGCCAGCAGTGCCCTAGCGGGGTTCACAGATACGCAGTATTTT
CASSALAGFTDTQYF
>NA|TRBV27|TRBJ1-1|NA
TGTGCCAGCAGTTTATCTCGGACGGCGAACACTGAAGCTTTCTTT
CASSLSRTANTEAFF
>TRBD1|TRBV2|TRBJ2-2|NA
TGTGCCAGCAATTTGGGGCCGGACAGGGGGGACACCGGGGAGCTGTTTTTT
CASNLGPDRGDTGELFF
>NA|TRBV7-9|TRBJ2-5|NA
TGTGCCAGCAGCAGGGACGGGTTACAAGAGACCCAGTACTTC
CASSRDGLQETQYF
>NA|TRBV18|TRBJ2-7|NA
TGTGCCAGCTCACCACTTACAGGGAACTTAAGGTCCTACGAGCAGTACTTC
CASSPLTGNLRSYEQYF
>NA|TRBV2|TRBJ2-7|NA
TGTGCCAGCAGTGTCAGGGTCTCCTACGAGCAGTACTTC
CASSVRVSYEQYF
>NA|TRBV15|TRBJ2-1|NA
TGTGCCACCAGCAGAGAGGAGGAGGGCGATGAGCAGTTCTTC
CATSREEEGDEQFF
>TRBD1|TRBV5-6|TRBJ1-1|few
TGTGCCAGCAGCCCCTTGGGACAGTTGAACACTGAAGCTTTCTTT
CASSPLGQLNTEAFF
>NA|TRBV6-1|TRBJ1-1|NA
TGTGCCAGCAGGTTGGGCACTGAAGCTTTCTTT
CASRLGTEAFF
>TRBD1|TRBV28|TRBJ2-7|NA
TGTGCCAGCAGTTTCCGGACAGGTTATAACGAGCAGTACTTC
CASSFRTGYNEQYF
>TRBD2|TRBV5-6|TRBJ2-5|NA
TGTGCCAGCAGCTCACTAGCGCAGTACCAAGAGACCCAGTACTTC
CASSSLAQYQETQYF
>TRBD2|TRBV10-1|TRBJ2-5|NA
TGCGCCAGCAGTGAGTCGGTACTAGCGGGCGGAGAGACCCAGTACTTC
CASSESVLAGGETQYF
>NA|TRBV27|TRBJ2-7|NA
TGTGCCAGCAGCCAGACAGCTACCTACGAGCAGTACTTC
CASSQTATYEQYF
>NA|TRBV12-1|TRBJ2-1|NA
TGTGCCAGCAGCCGAATAGCGTTTAGCTCCTACAATGAGCAGTTCTTC
CASSRIAFSSYNEQFF
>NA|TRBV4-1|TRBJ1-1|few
TGCGCCAGCAGCCTACCAATCTCTTCTGAAGCTTTCTTT
CASSLPISSEAFF
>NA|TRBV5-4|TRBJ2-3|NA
TGTGCCAGCAGCCCACGGACCACAGATACGCAGTATTTT
CASSPRTTDTQYF
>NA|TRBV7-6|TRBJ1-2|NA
TGTGCCAGCAGCTCACCGGGGGGGCGGGAAATGAAATCCGGCTACACCTTC
CASSSPGGREMKSGYTF
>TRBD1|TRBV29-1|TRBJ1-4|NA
TGCAGCGTCTTTGGGGGACAGCTTAATGAAAAACTGTTTTTT
CSVFGGQLNEKLFF
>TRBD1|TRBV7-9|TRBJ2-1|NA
TGTGCCAGCAGCCACCGGGACAGGGGTGATGAGCAGTTCTTC
CASSHRDRGDEQFF
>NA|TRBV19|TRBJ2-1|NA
TGTGCCAGTAGTATGATGACATACGGTGATGGTGAGCAGTTCTTC
CASSMMTYGDGEQFF
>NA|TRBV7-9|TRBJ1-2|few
TGTGCCAGCAGCCAAACGGACACCGGGGACACCTTC
CASSQTDTGDTF
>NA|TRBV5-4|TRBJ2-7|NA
TGTGCCAGCAGCTTGAATAACTACGAGCAGTACTTC
CASSLNNYEQYF
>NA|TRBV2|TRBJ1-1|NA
TGTGCCAGCAGGAGGGACCCGACAGCGAACACTGAAGCTTTCTTT
CASRRDPTANTEAFF
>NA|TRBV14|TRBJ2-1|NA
TGTGCCAGCAGCCTGAACGCGCTCCCCCCCAACAATGAGCAGTTCTTC
CASSLNALPPNNEQFF
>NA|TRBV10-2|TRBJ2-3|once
TGCGCCGGGGGCTCGGATACGCAGTATTTT
CAGGSDTQYF
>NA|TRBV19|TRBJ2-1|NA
TGTGCCAGTGTCGCAGGCCTCAGTTCCTACAATGAGCAGTTCTTC
CASVAGLSSYNEQFF
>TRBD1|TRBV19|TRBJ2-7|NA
TGTGCCAGTAGTATAGGCCAGGGGGCGACCTACGAGCAGTACTTC
CASSIGQGATYEQYF
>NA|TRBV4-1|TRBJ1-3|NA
TGCGCCAGCAGCCAAGATACGGGGGGAGGAAACACCATATATTTT
CASSQDTGGGNTIYF
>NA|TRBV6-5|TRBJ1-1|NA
TGTGCCAGCAGTCAGTTCACTGAAGCTTTCTTT
CASSQFTEAFF
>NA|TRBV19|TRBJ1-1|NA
TGTGCCAGTAGTATCCAGGTTCTTTTGAACACTGAAGCTTTCTTT
CASSIQVLLNTEAFF
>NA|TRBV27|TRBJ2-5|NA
TGTGCCAGCAGACCCATCTACCAAGAGACCCAGTACTTC
CASRPIYQETQYF